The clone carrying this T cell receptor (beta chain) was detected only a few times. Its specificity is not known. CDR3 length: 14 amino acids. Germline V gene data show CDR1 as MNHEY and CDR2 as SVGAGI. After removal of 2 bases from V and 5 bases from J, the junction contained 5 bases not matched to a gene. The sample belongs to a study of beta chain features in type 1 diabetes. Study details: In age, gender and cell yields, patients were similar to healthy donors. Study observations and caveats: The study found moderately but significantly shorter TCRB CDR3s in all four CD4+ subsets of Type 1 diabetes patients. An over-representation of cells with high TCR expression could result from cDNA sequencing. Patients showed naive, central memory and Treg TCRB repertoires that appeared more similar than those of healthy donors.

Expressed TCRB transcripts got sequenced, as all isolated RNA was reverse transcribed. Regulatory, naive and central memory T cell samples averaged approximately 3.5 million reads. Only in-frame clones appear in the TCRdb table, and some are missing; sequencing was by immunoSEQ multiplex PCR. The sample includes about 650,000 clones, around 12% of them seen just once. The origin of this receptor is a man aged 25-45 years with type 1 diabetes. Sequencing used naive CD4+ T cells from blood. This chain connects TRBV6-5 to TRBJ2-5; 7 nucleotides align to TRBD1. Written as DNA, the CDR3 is TGTGCCAGCAGTTACGGTCAGGGGGTCGAGACCCAGTACTTC. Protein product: CASSYGQGVETQYF.